Presented here are 6 T cell receptor beta chains from one specimen sequenced in a study of blood T cell repertoires in COVID-19 (TCRdb year 2020). Receptor libraries were prepared by the immunoSEQ multiplex PCR assay. Sourced from immuneACCESS, this table was stored by TCRdb with only in-frame sequences that have V and J called. A share of the clones is absent; for the studies checked, an unresolved V gene accounts for under half, and the remainder has no known explanation. This sample lists about 200,000 clones; 70% to 90% were detected once. The ten largest clones represent almost 5% of the sample. The sample comprised peripheral blood. These receptors all stem from a woman of 80 years or more with acute or convalescent COVID-19.

The chain recombines TRBV10-1 with TRBJ2-3; the D gene is possibly TRBD2 (6 bases). This CDR3 has 14 amino acids. The V and J ends lost 2 bases and 4 bases respectively, with 10 bases between them. Germline-derived CDR1 and CDR2 are WNHNN and SYGVQD (reference sequence). CDR3 loop: CASSENWGADTQYF. Written as DNA, the CDR3 is TGCGCCAGCAGTGAGAACTGGGGGGCAGATACGCAGTATTTT.

The chain couples TRBV4-3 to TRBJ1-1, with D possibly matching TRBD1 (6 bases). Trimming removed 4 bases from V and 4 bases from J, with 16 bases in between. The V gene's germline CDR1 is LGHNA and CDR2 YSLEER. The CDR3 totals 15 residues. The CDR3 sequence: CASSLGTNLFTEAFF. The CDR3 region has the DNA TGCGCCAGCAGCCTGGGGACAAATTTATTCACTGAAGCTTTCTTT.

The rearrangement uses TRBV6-6 and TRBJ1-2, with TRBD1 identical over 11 bases. The ends lost 6 bases at V and 7 bases at J; junction bases unmatched: 7. CDR3 size: 14 residues. Germline V gene data show CDR1 as MNHNY and CDR2 as SVGAGI (reference sequence). The CDR3 region has the DNA TGTGCCAGCAGCCCGGGACAGGGGGTCGGTGGCTACACCTTC. It is translated as CASSPGQGVGGYTF.

The chain recombines TRBV5-6 with TRBJ1-2, with 8 nucleotides matching TRBD1. The CDR3 is 16 amino acids. The trim removed 3 bases at V and 4 bases at J, leaving 11 bases unmatched. Germline CDR1 SGHDT, CDR2 YYEEEE. CDR3 sequence reads: CASSSRPRQGSYGYTF. The CDR3 DNA reads TGTGCCAGCAGCTCCCGCCCCCGACAGGGGAGCTATGGCTACACCTTC.

The V and J genes are TRBV4-3 and TRBJ2-3; 14 bases match TRBD2. The CDR3 totals 18 residues. V trimming: 1 base; J trimming: 7 bases; junction bases outside the gene matches: 10. Per germline, CDR1 LGHNA and CDR2 YSLEER. The CDR3 region is CASSQAMGTSGSTYTQYF. The CDR3, as DNA: TGCGCCAGCAGCCAAGCGATGGGGACTAGCGGGAGTACCTATACGCAGTATTTT.

The V gene is TRBV18, the J gene TRBJ1-5; 8 nucleotides match TRBD1. Germline lookup yields CDR1 KGHSH and CDR2 LQKENI. With V trimmed by 6 bases and J by 9 bases, 10 bases remained unmatched. The CDR3 totals 14 residues. As DNA, the CDR3 is TGTGCCAGCTCGCAGGACAGGGTACAGGGGCCCCAGCATTTT. Its protein is CASSQDRVQGPQHF.